The clone carrying this T cell receptor beta chain was found once. The table came from immunoSEQ multiplex PCR; TCRdb's copy has only in-frame clones and leaves some out. The sample carries fewer than 300,000 clones, approximately 80% recorded once. This entry belongs to a study of control samples from healthy donors and cancer patients. Unmatched junction bases numbered 5, after V lost 4 bases and J lost 3 bases. The CDR3 has 14 amino acids. The V gene's germline CDR1 is SGHRS and CDR2 YFSETQ. The sequence came from a woman aged 60-75 years with lung cancer. The chain employs TRBV5-1 and TRBJ2-7; 9 bases line up with TRBD1. Material for sequencing was PBMCs. The CDR3 region is CASSEPGQGYEQYF. The CDR3 DNA follows: TGCGCCAGCAGCGAGCCGGGACAGGGCTACGAGCAGTACTTC.